These 23 T cell receptor beta chains originate from one sample sequenced in a study of neoadjuvant anti-PD-1 for oral cavity cancer. TCRdb's table, derived via immunoSEQ multiplex PCR, lists solely in-frame clones and lacks some. The data contain some 14,000 clones, 60% to 75% of them singletons. The sequenced sample was PBMCs, obtained before nivolumab (anti-PD-1) treatment. These receptor sequences come from a person aged 35-80 years with oral cavity squamous cell carcinoma.

This clone was seen more than once but under ten times. The V call is TRBV2, the J call TRBJ1-5; no definite D call. In germline, CDR1 is SNHLY, CDR2 FYNNEI. The length of the CDR3 is 15 residues. Trimming shortened V by 9 bases and J by 0 bases, and 15 bases separated the two germline ends. As DNA, the CDR3 is TGTGCCAGTAACAAAGACGGGATTAGCAATCAGCCCCAGCATTTT. Residues: CASNKDGISNQPQHF.

The chain carries TRBV7-3 and TRBJ1-1; D unclear. CDR3 length equals 14 residues. Looked up from germline, CDR1 is SGHTA and CDR2 is FQGTGA. Deletions cut 3 bases from V and 1 base from J, with 9 bases between. CDR3 DNA: TGTGCCAGCAGCTTGGGCGCAGGGAACACTGAAGCTTTCTTT. Amino acid sequence: CASSLGAGNTEAFF.

The CDR3 spells CASSRTRSSNEQFF. The CDR3 DNA sequence: TGTGCCAGCAGCCGAACTAGAAGTAGTAATGAGCAGTTCTTC. J is TRBJ2-1 and V is TRBV7-9, with D maybe TRBD2 (5 bases). Between the trimmed V and J ends, which lost 5 bases and 7 bases, there was a span of 15 bases. In germline, CDR1 is SEHNR, CDR2 FQNEAQ (reference sequence). The CDR3 totals 14 residues.

The chain employs TRBV5-1 and TRBJ2-5, with 13 bases aligning to TRBD2. CDR3 length: 17 amino acids. Germline V gene lookup returns CDR1 SGHRS and CDR2 YFSETQ. Trimming at V came to 6 bases and at J to 5 bases, leaving 13 bases not matched to a gene. CDR3 amino acids: CASMASRGTSGVETQYF. For the CDR3, the DNA is TGCGCCAGCATGGCGAGTCGCGGGACTAGCGGGGTGGAGACCCAGTACTTC.

The chain employs TRBV28 and TRBJ1-1; tentatively, D is TRBD1 (5 bases). Germline assignment: CDR1 MDHEN and CDR2 SYDVKM. This CDR3 has 19 amino acids. Trimming shortened V by 4 bases and J by 10 bases, and 34 bases separated the two germline ends. CDR3 in amino acids: CASSYVHEGLGTRARLAFF. The CDR3 DNA follows: TGTGCCAGCAGTTACGTACACGAGGGGCTTGGCACACGTGCTCGATTAGCTTTCTTT.

The chain carries TRBV4-2 and TRBJ2-1; 12 nucleotides align to TRBD2. CDR1 is LGHNA and CDR2 is YNFKEQ in the germline V gene. The V segment lost 3 bases and the J segment 0 bases; nucleotides outside the gene matches: 6. The CDR3 loop spans 18 amino acids. DNA of the CDR3: TGTGCCAGCAGCCAGGGTGCTAGCGGGGGGGGCTCCTACAATGAGCAGTTCTTC. Protein: CASSQGASGGGSYNEQFF.

Here the CDR3 DNA reads TGTGCCAGCAGTGAGATGACAGGGGGGAGCAATGAGCAGTTCTTC. This sequence encodes CASSEMTGGSNEQFF. This rearrangement joins TRBV6-1 to TRBJ2-1, with 9 bases fitting TRBD1. The CDR3 consists of 15 residues. With 3 bases clipped from V and 6 bases from J, the junction kept 6 bases outside the gene matches. Germline V gene data show CDR1 as MNHNS and CDR2 as SASEGT.

V usage is TRBV19 and J usage is TRBJ1-1; tentative D call: TRBD1 (6 bases). Looked up from germline, CDR1 is LNHDA and CDR2 is SQIVND (reference sequence). V lost 3 bases to trimming and J lost 0 bases, with 8 bases between them. The CDR3 length is 14 residues. CDR3 sequence: CASSIRGLNTEAFF. The DNA of the CDR3 is TGTGCCAGTAGTATCAGGGGCTTGAACACTGAAGCTTTCTTT.

V usage is TRBV11-3 and J usage is TRBJ2-1; 13 bases agree with TRBD2. J lost 6 bases, V lost 5 bases, and 7 bases had no gene match. From germline, CDR1 is SGHNT and CDR2 YENEEA. This CDR3 comprises 16 residues. CDR3 nucleotides: TGTGCCAGCAGCCCGCGGACTAGCGGGAGTCCCAATGAGCAGTTCTTC. It specifies CASSPRTSGSPNEQFF.

This clone was seen a few times. DNA for the CDR3: TGCGCCAGCAGCCAAGATAAGTTTGGAGCACAGGGGGCCACCGGGGAGCTGTTTTTT. The encoded protein is CASSQDKFGAQGATGELFF. This chain joins TRBV4-1 and TRBJ2-2, with 9 bases that match TRBD1. This CDR3 is built from 19 residues. Germline-derived CDR1 and CDR2 are MGHRA and YSYEKL. V lost 0 bases to trimming and J lost 4 bases; unmatched junction nucleotides: 12.

The chain employs TRBV9 and TRBJ2-2; the D is unclear. CDR3 length equals 13 residues. With 7 bases removed from V and 0 bases from J, the gap between germline ends came to 7 bases. The germline CDR1 and CDR2 sequences are SGDLS and YYNGEE. The chain's CDR3 is CASHTSNTGELFF. The CDR3 coding sequence is TGTGCCAGCCACACTTCGAACACCGGGGAGCTGTTTTTT.

J is TRBJ1-5 and V is TRBV6-1; D gene uncertain. CDR1 and CDR2 (germline): MNHNS, SASEGT. This CDR3 contains 14 residues. V lost 6 bases to trimming and J lost 0 bases, with 9 bases between them. The CDR3 is CASRQRVSNQPQHF. In nucleotides, the CDR3 is TGTGCCAGCAGGCAGAGGGTTAGCAATCAGCCCCAGCATTTT.

This chain connects TRBV2 to TRBJ2-7, with 12 bases matching TRBD2. V was clipped by 5 bases and J by 5 bases; unmatched bases: 7. Germline values: CDR1 SNHLY, CDR2 FYNNEI. This CDR3 spans 15 amino acids. This CDR3 reads CASSLTSGSFHEQYF. The CDR3 coding sequence is TGTGCCAGCAGTTTGACTAGCGGGAGCTTCCACGAGCAGTACTTC.

The chain carries TRBV6-5 and TRBJ2-1; D is undetermined. The V end lost 3 bases, the J end lost 8 bases, and 20 bases lay between the germline ends. Germline CDR1 MNHEY, CDR2 SVGAGI. The CDR3 sequence is 16 residues long. The CDR3 DNA reads as TGTGCCAGCAGTTATGGAGACATTGGGTTGGGCCATGAGCAGTTCTTC. This translates into CASSYGDIGLGHEQFF.

The chain has TRBV5-6 and TRBJ1-4; D possibly corresponds to TRBD1 (5 bases). The germline V and J ends were trimmed by 5 bases and 6 bases, with 17 bases remaining between them. Germline V gives CDR1 SGHDT, CDR2 YYEEEE. This CDR3 is built from 15 residues. CDR3 residues: CASSQSPGRDEKLFF. The CDR3, as DNA: TGTGCCAGCAGTCAAAGCCCGGGACGGGATGAAAAACTGTTTTTT.

This rearrangement joins TRBV6-6 to TRBJ1-3; no clear D. The germline V gene has CDR1 MNHNY and CDR2 SVGAGI (reference sequence). The CDR3 runs 15 residues. The V and J ends lost 4 bases and 0 bases respectively, with 10 bases between them. CDR3 coding DNA: TGTGCCAGCAGTTGGCGGGATCCCTCTGGAAACACCATATATTTT. Translation: CASSWRDPSGNTIYF.

The chain links TRBV5-1 to TRBJ2-7; 12 positions match TRBD2. In germline, CDR1 is SGHRS, CDR2 YFSETQ. This CDR3 comprises 15 residues. V lost 3 bases and J lost 3; bases outside the gene matches: 4. The CDR3 sequence: CASSSGLAGNYEQYF. The CDR3 DNA reads TGCGCCAGCAGCTCCGGACTAGCGGGGAACTACGAGCAGTACTTC.

The rearrangement joins TRBV19 to TRBJ1-5; D not certain. This CDR3 has 12 amino acids. CDR1 LNHDA and CDR2 SQIVND come from the germline V gene (reference sequence). Trimming removed 5 bases from V and 5 bases from J, with 7 bases in between. The CDR3 nucleotides are TGTGCCAGTAGTCCGATCTATCAGCCCCAGCATTTT. Residues: CASSPIYQPQHF.

The rearrangement uses TRBV7-8 and TRBJ2-7; weak D call: TRBD1 (5 bases). This CDR3 comprises 15 residues. Trimming stripped 1 base from V and 4 bases from J, with 14 bases between. Germline V CDR1 and CDR2: SGHVS, FQNEAQ. CDR3: CASSLVDSPNYEQYF. CDR3 DNA: TGTGCCAGCAGCTTAGTAGACAGCCCCAATTACGAGCAGTACTTC.

In DNA form, the CDR3 reads TGTGCCAGCAGTTACCCTTCCGAGCAGTACTTC. It encodes CASSYPSEQYF. The chain couples TRBV6-1 to TRBJ2-7; D unresolved. The V end lost 5 bases, the J end lost 6 bases, and 8 bases lay between the germline ends. The CDR3 runs to 11 residues. In germline, CDR1 is MNHNS, CDR2 SASEGT.

The chain couples TRBV11-2 to TRBJ2-5; D possibly corresponds to TRBD2 (5 bases). Trimming cost V 5 bases and J 2 bases, with 15 bases left between them. This CDR3 is built from 15 residues. CDR1 is SGHAT and CDR2 is FQNNGV in the germline V gene. The CDR3 is CASSLSGGIQETQYF. For the CDR3, the DNA is TGTGCCAGCAGCCTATCCGGAGGCATACAAGAGACCCAGTACTTC.

The rearrangement joins TRBV6-5 to TRBJ1-5; D gene uncertain. Germline CDR1 MNHEY, CDR2 SVGAGI. Trimming took 4 bases from V and 5 from J, leaving 9 bases between them. The CDR3 has 13 amino acids. The CDR3 DNA is TGTGCCAGCAGTTCCTCCGGCCATCAGCCCCAGCATTTT. Amino acid sequence: CASSSSGHQPQHF.

The V and J genes are TRBV5-1 and TRBJ2-6, with D perhaps matching TRBD2 (5 bases). This CDR3 region has 14 residues. Trimming removed 2 bases at V and 3 bases at J, with 6 bases between. Germline V gene lookup returns CDR1 SGHRS and CDR2 YFSETQ. The CDR3 DNA follows: TGCGCCAGCAGCTTAGGGAGTGGGGCCAACGTCCTGACTTTC. Its protein is CASSLGSGANVLTF.